This T cell receptor beta chain was profiled in a study of T cell repertoires in cytomegalovirus infection. Study-level background: Indicated by public TCR beta signatures were CMV infection and matching HLA type.

Using its own MiXCR run on the reads, TCRdb lists one record per CDR3 protein. The table has over 150,000 distinct CDR3 sequences, approximately 18% seen once. Trimming stripped 3 bases from V and 0 bases from J, with 11 bases between. Germline assignment: CDR1 MNHEY and CDR2 SMNVEV (reference sequence). This CDR3 has 16 amino acids. Overall study findings and caveats: In two of eight donors, the top clonotype was HLA-C-restricted CMV-specific.

Of note for this clonotype: Its antigen is still unknown.

The chain is built from TRBV27 and TRBJ1-4; no firm D call. The material sequenced was CD8+ T cells from PBMCs. The clonotype comes from a human donor in good health (CMV status not recorded). Some clones in this sample may be carry-over from other donors' samples. DNA for the CDR3: TGTGCCAGCAGTTTGGGGTGGAGTACAACTAATGAAAAACTGTTTTTT. Protein product: CASSLGWSTTNEKLFF.